A selection of T cell receptor beta chains follows, all from one sample in a study of beta chain features in type 1 diabetes. Libraries were prepared by immunoSEQ multiplex PCR; TCRdb keeps only in-frame clonotypes and omits some of them. The table shows about 130,000 clones, with about 10% occurring only once. The specimen sequenced was central memory CD4+ T cells from blood. These receptors were taken from a man aged 18-30 years in good health. CDR3s include the opening cysteine and the closing phenylalanine or tryptophan. The order of the fields is J gene, clone size, V gene, D gene, CDR3 protein, CDR3 DNA. D genes are given only for firm matches. Clone size appears in some rows only: once, few, many, or a class for an expanded clone.

TRBJ2-5 | few | TRBV7-2 | TRBD2 | CASTQRGGLPQETQYF | TGTGCCAGCACCCAGCGGGGGGGCCTTCCCCAAGAGACCCAGTACTTC
TRBJ2-4 | few | TRBV7-2 | TRBD2 | CASSPSLVLAGEGNIQYF | TGTGCCAGCAGCCCCTCACTAGTACTAGCGGGGGAAGGGAACATTCAGTACTTC
TRBJ2-1 | . | TRBV10-2 | . | CASSAGLPSEQFF | TGCGCCAGCAGTGCGGGACTGCCCAGTGAGCAGTTCTTC
TRBJ1-2 | . | TRBV18 | . | CASSPPGIGYGYTF | TGTGCCAGCTCACCCCCAGGGATCGGCTATGGCTACACCTTC
TRBJ2-7 | few | TRBV15 | . | CATSRDVDSLDEQYF | TGTGCCACCAGCAGAGATGTTGACAGTTTAGACGAGCAGTACTTC
TRBJ1-2 | few | TRBV2 | TRBD1 | CASRAQGVYGYTF | TGTGCCAGCAGAGCACAGGGGGTATATGGCTACACCTTC
TRBJ1-2 | few | TRBV18 | . | CASSPRREDGYTF | TGTGCCAGCTCACCACGCAGGGAGGATGGCTACACCTTC
TRBJ1-5 | medium-sized | TRBV10-3 | . | CAISESGQPQHF | TGTGCCATCAGTGAATCGGGACAGCCCCAGCATTTT
TRBJ2-4 | few | TRBV9 | . | CASSVGSWGDIQYF | TGTGCCAGCAGCGTAGGCTCCTGGGGGGACATTCAGTACTTC
TRBJ2-7 | few | TRBV11-2 | TRBD2 | CASSFGGGQEQYF | TGTGCCAGCAGCTTTGGCGGGGGGCAGGAGCAGTACTTC
TRBJ2-1 | . | TRBV7-7 | . | CASSGGPSSYNEQFF | TGTGCCAGCAGCGGAGGCCCGAGCTCCTACAATGAGCAGTTCTTC
TRBJ2-2 | . | TRBV7-2 | . | CASSLGAGRTGELFF | TGTGCCAGCAGCTTAGGGGCGGGTCGCACCGGGGAGCTGTTTTTT
TRBJ1-3 | few | TRBV9 | . | CASSVQGTSGNTIYF | TGTGCCAGCAGCGTTCAGGGGACATCTGGAAACACCATATATTTT
TRBJ2-7 | . | TRBV5-6 | . | CASSEGDSSYEQYF | TGTGCCAGCAGCGAAGGTGACAGTTCCTACGAGCAGTACTTC
TRBJ2-2 | few | TRBV7-8 | . | CASSLMGQQGTGELFF | TGTGCCAGCAGCTTAATGGGACAACAGGGCACCGGGGAGCTGTTTTTT
TRBJ1-1 | . | TRBV6-5 | . | CASSLGAAEAFF | TGTGCCAGCAGTTTAGGGGCTGCTGAAGCTTTCTTT
TRBJ2-3 | few | TRBV6-1 | . | CASSEGPSTDTQYF | TGTGCCAGCAGTGAAGGGCCGAGCACAGATACGCAGTATTTT
TRBJ1-4 | . | TRBV29-1 | TRBD1 | CSVRVGSGGEKLFF | TGCAGCGTACGGGTGGGATCAGGGGGCGAAAAACTGTTTTTT
TRBJ1-2 | . | TRBV6-1 | TRBD1 | CASSPGQAPYGYTF | TGTGCCAGCAGCCCGGGACAGGCCCCCTATGGCTACACCTTC
TRBJ2-1 | . | TRBV15 | TRBD2 | CATSSTQRGEVNEQFF | TGTGCCACCAGCAGCACGCAGCGGGGGGAGGTAAATGAGCAGTTCTTC
TRBJ2-1 | . | TRBV7-6 | TRBD2 | CASSIGLAHNEQFF | TGTGCCAGCAGCATTGGACTAGCCCACAATGAGCAGTTCTTC
TRBJ1-1 | . | TRBV1 | . | CTSSRPGQVLNTEAFF | TGCACCAGCAGCCGACCGGGACAAGTACTGAACACTGAAGCTTTCTTT
TRBJ2-5 | few | TRBV7-2 | . | CASSPRRERAQETQYF | TGTGCCAGCAGCCCCCGCCGCGAGCGGGCCCAAGAGACCCAGTACTTC
TRBJ1-2 | few | TRBV6-6 | . | CASRTVADGYTF | TGTGCCAGCAGGACAGTCGCGGATGGCTACACCTTC
TRBJ2-1 | few | TRBV19 | TRBD2 | CASSDPRGGHYNEQFF | TGTGCCAGTAGTGACCCGCGGGGGGGCCACTACAATGAGCAGTTCTTC
TRBJ2-3 | few | TRBV4-1 | TRBD2 | CASSQRSAGNTDTQYF | TGCGCCAGCAGCCAAAGGTCAGCGGGGAACACAGATACGCAGTATTTT
TRBJ2-5 | . | TRBV7-7 | TRBD2 | CASSSLAGSGETQYF | TGTGCCAGCAGCTCGTTAGCGGGGTCGGGGGAGACCCAGTACTTC
TRBJ2-5 | . | TRBV28 | . | CASSAPVSETQYF | TGTGCCAGCAGTGCTCCGGTATCGGAGACCCAGTACTTC